This T cell receptor beta chain was obtained from a study of blood T cell repertoires in COVID-19. Whole-study context: Samples came from the United States, Italy and Spain, spanning acute and convalescent COVID-19. PBMCs, B-cell-depleted T cells, or T cells provided the cDNA or gDNA that made up the material.

V was cut by 0 bases and J by 7 bases, with 9 bases left in between. The CDR3 sequence is 14 residues long. Germline V lookup: CDR1 SGHDN, CDR2 FVKESK. Study processing details: For nucleated cells, counts were estimated from reference gene primer amplification. Sequencing used immunoSEQ multiplex PCR; TCRdb keeps in-frame clones, though not all of them. V and J calls and clone size are as listed in that table; D and trimming were resolved from the DNA. The data show about 140,000 clones, with approximately 88% seen just once and 1.5% to 2% held by the top ten. This TCR came from a woman aged 50 to 60 with acute or convalescent COVID-19. The sequencing sample was made of peripheral blood. This rearrangement joins TRBV14 to TRBJ2-2, with D tentatively TRBD1 (6 bases). The CDR3 DNA sequence: TGTGCCAGCAGCCAAGAGTGGGGGCTCGGGGAGCTGTTTTTT. Protein sequence: CASSQEWGLGELFF. The complete variable domain, with remaining parts taken from reference TRBV14 and TRBJ2-2, reads EAGVTQFPSHSVIEKGQTVTLRCDPISGHDNLYWYRRVMGKEIKFLLHFVKESKQDESGMPNNRFLAERTGGTYSTLKVQPAELEDSGVYFCASSQEWGLGELFFGEGSRLTVL.